A selection of T cell receptor beta chains follows, all from one sample in a study of control samples from healthy donors and cancer patients. Data came from immunoSEQ multiplex PCR; TCRdb stores just in-frame clones and leaves some out. This table has just over 150,000 clones, 85% to 95% appearing once. The sequencing input was blood. The origin of the receptors is a middle-aged woman in good health. The CDR3 runs from the conserved cysteine through the conserved F or W. The order of the fields is V gene, J gene, CDR3 protein.

TRBV6-2/TRBV6-3	TRBJ1-5	CASSYFTHRQGSGNQPQHF
TRBV7-2	TRBJ1-2	CASSLVKGVDGYTF
TRBV27	TRBJ2-7	CASSFGGEQYF
TRBV10-1	TRBJ1-2	CASLNRRDARNYGYTF
TRBV18	TRBJ1-4	CASSRRQDNEKLFF
TRBV20-1	TRBJ2-7	CSASWGTDEFYEQYF
TRBV27	TRBJ1-5	CASSLETGAQPQHF
TRBV7-2	TRBJ1-2	CASTPGGGAQSNYGYTF
TRBV10-3	TRBJ2-7	CAISGTGSYEQYF
TRBV30	TRBJ2-1	CAWSESRFHEQFF
TRBV12-3/TRBV12-4	TRBJ1-1	CASKPWGNTEAFF
TRBV5-1	TRBJ1-4	CASSTSGTDKEKLFF
TRBV5-1	TRBJ2-1	CASSLALANNNEQFF